The sequence of this TCR beta chain was determined in a study of a mutant IDH1 vaccine in newly diagnosed glioma. At the level of the study: Once 4-6 weeks had passed after radiotherapy alone, vaccination started, or it started with temozolomide cycles. Earlier therapy was either radiotherapy, temozolomide, or both, and most got both. Sex distribution of treated patients was about 62% male and about 38% female; mean age was 40.4 years. General study results and limits: Among top peripheral T cell clonotypes, changes seemed unrelated to pseudoprogression.

With respect to this clone: What it recognizes is unknown.

Time point: week 11, during vaccination. Topical imiquimod was applied with each vaccine dose, which held 300 ug of mutant IDH1 20-mer peptide. The CDR3 has 15 residues. From germline, CDR1 is MNHNY and CDR2 SVGAGI (reference sequence). Trimming stripped 6 bases from V and 1 base from J, with 13 bases between. Using immunoSEQ multiplex PCR, the repertoire was profiled, and TCRdb retains in-frame clones only, with some absent. This sample has fewer than 75,000 clones, with approximately 84% found just once. V gene TRBV6-6 combines with J gene TRBJ1-5; no reliable D call. Sequenced material: PBMCs, taken from a glioma patient whose treatment included an IDH1 peptide vaccine. The source is a woman in her forties or fifties with glioma. CDR3 in amino acids: CASSKEQKSNQPQHF. The CDR3 DNA sequence: TGTGCCAGCAGCAAAGAACAGAAAAGCAATCAGCCCCAGCATTTT.